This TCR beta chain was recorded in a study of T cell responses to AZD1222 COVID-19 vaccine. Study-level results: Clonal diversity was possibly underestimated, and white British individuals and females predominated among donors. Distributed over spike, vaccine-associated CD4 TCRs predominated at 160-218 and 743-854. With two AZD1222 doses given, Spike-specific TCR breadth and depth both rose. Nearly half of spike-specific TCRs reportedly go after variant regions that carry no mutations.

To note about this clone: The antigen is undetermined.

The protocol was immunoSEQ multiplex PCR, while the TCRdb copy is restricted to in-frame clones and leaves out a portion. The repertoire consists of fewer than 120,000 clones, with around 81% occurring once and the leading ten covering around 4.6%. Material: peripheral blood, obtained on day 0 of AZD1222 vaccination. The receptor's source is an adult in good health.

CDR3 bases: TGTGCCAGCAGGGGCGGACTAGCGGAAACAGATACGCAGTATTTT. Amino acid sequence: CASRGGLAETDTQYF. This sequence joins TRBV6-5 and TRBJ2-3; 10 bases are a match to TRBD2. Germline V gene lookup returns CDR1 MNHEY and CDR2 SVGAGI. V trimming: 6 bases; J trimming: 3 bases; junction bases outside the gene matches: 6. This CDR3 contains 15 residues.